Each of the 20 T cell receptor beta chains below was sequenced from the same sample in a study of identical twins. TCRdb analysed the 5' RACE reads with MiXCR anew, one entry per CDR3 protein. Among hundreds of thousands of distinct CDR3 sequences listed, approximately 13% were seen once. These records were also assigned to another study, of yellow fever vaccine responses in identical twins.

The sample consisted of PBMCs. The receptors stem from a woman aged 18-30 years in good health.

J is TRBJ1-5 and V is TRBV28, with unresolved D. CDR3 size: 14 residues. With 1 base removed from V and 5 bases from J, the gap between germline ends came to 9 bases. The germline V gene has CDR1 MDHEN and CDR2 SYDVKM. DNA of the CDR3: TGTGCCAGCAGTTTATCTAGAGGGCATCAGCCCCAGCATTTT. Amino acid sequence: CASSLSRGHQPQHF.

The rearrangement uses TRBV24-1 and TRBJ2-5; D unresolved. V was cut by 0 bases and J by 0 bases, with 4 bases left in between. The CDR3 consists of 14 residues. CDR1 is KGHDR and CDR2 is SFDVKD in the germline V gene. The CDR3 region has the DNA TGTGCCACCAGTGATTTGAAGTACCAAGAGACCCAGTACTTC. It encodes CATSDLKYQETQYF.

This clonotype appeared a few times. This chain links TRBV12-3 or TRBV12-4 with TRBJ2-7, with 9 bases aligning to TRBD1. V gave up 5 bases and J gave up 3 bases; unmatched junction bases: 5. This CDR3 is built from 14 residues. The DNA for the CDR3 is TGTGCCAGCAGTCCTCTGACAGGGGGCTACGAGCAGTACTTC. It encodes CASSPLTGGYEQYF.

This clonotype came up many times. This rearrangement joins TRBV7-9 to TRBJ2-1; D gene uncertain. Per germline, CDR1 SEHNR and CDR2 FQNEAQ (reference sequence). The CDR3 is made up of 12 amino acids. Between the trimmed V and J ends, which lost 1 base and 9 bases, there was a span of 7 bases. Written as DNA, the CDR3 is TGTGCCAGCAGCTTAGTAGGGATTGAGCAGTTCTTC. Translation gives CASSLVGIEQFF.

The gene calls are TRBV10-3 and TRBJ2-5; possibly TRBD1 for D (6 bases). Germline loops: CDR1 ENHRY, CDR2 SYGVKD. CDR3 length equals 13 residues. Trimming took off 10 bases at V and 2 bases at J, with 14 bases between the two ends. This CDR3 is CATRTDLQETQYF. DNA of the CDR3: TGTGCCACTCGGACAGACTTACAAGAGACCCAGTACTTC.

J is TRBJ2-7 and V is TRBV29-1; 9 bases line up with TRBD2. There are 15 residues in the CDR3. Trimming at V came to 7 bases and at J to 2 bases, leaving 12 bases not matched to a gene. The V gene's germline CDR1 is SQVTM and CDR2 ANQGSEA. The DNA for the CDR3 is TGCAGCGCGATAGGGACTAGCAACAGACCCTACGAGCAGTACTTC. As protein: CSAIGTSNRPYEQYF.

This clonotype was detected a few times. Here the CDR3 reads CASKVGRPQGDTQYF. DNA of the CDR3: TGTGCCAGCAAGGTGGGACGACCGCAGGGGGATACGCAGTATTTT. This chain connects TRBV6-2 or TRBV6-3 to TRBJ2-3; D may be TRBD1 (6 bases). V gave up 7 bases and J gave up 6 bases, with 20 bases separating them. Germline V gives CDR1 MNHEY, CDR2 SVGEGT. The CDR3 has 15 amino acids.

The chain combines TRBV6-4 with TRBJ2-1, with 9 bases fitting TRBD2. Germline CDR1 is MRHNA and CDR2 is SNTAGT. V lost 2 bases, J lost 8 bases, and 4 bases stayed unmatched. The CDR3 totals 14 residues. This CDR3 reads CASSDGGGRDEQFF. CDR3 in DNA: TGTGCCAGCAGTGACGGGGGCGGGAGGGATGAGCAGTTCTTC.

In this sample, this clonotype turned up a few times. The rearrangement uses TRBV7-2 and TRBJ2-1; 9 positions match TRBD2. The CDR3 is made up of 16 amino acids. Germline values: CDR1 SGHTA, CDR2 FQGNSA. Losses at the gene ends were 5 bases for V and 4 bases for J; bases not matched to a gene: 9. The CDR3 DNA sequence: TGTGCCAGCAGCCCAGGATTTAGCGGGAGATACAATGAGCAGTTCTTC. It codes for CASSPGFSGRYNEQFF. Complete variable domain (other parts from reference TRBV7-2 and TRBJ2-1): GAGVSQSPSNKVTEKGKDVELRCDPISGHTALYWYRQSLGQGLEFLIYFQGNSAPDKSGLPSDRFSAERTGGSVSTLTIQRTQQEDSAVYLCASSPGFSGRYNEQFFGPGTRLTVL.

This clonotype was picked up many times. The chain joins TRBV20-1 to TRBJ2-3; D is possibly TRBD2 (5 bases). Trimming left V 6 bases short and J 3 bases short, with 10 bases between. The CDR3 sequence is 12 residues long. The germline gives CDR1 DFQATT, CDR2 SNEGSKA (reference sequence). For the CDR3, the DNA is TGCAGTGCCATAGGGAGTACAGATACGCAGTATTTT. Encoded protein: CSAIGSTDTQYF.

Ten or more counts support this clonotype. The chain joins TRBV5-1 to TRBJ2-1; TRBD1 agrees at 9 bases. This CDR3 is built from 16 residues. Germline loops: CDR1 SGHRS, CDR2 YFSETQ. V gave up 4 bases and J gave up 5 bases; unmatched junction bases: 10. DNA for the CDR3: TGCGCCAGCAGCCCCCAGGGACAGGGCTTCAACAATGAGCAGTTCTTC. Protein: CASSPQGQGFNNEQFF. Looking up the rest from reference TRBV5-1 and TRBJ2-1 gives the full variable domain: KAGVTQTPRYLIKTRGQQVTLSCSPISGHRSVSWYQQTPGQGLQFLFEYFSETQRNKGNFPGRFSGRQFSNSRSEMNVSTLELGDSALYLCASSPQGQGFNNEQFFGPGTRLTVL.

The CDR3 DNA sequence: TGCGCCAGCAGCTTGTTGGACGGGGTTGACGGGGAGCTGTTTTTT. Amino acids: CASSLLDGVDGELFF. V gene TRBV5-1 combines with J gene TRBJ2-2; a possible D gene is TRBD2 (5 bases). Deletions cut 1 base from V and 7 bases from J, with 14 bases between. From germline, CDR1 is SGHRS and CDR2 YFSETQ. CDR3 size: 15 residues.

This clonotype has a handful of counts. CDR3 sequence: CASRTGTALTYNEQFF. CDR3 sequence (DNA): TGCGCCAGCAGGACAGGGACGGCGTTAACCTACAATGAGCAGTTCTTC. V gene TRBV5-1 combines with J gene TRBJ2-1, with 7 bases matching TRBD1. This CDR3 is built from 16 residues. CDR1 and CDR2 from the germline V gene are SGHRS and YFSETQ. Losses at the gene ends were 5 bases for V and 2 bases for J; bases not matched to a gene: 10.

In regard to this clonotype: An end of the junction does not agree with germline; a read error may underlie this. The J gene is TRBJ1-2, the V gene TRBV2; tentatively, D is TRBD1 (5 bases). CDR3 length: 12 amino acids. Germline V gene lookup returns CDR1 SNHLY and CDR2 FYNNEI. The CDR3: CASNEQESGYTF. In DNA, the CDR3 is TGTGCCAGCAATGAACAGGAAAGTGGCTACACCTTC. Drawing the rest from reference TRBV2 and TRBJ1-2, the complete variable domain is EPEVTQTPSHQVTQMGQEVILRCVPISNHLYFYWYRQILGQKVEFLVSFYNNEISEKSEIFDDQFSVERPDGSNFTLKIRSTKLEDSAMYFCASNEQESGYTFGSGTRLTVV.

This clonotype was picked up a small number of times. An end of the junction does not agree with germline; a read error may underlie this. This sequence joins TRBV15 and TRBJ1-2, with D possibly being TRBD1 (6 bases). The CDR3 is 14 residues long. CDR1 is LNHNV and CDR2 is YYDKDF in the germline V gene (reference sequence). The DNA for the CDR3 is TGTGCCACCAGCAGTCGGACAGATTTCTATGGTTACACCTTC. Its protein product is CATSSRTDFYGYTF. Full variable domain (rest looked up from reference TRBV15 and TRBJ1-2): DAMVIQNPRYQVTQFGKPVTLSCSQTLNHNVMYWYQQKSSQAPKLLFHYYDKDFNNEADTPDNFQSRRPNTSFCFLDIRSPGLGDTAMYLCATSSRTDFYGYTFGSGTRLTVV.

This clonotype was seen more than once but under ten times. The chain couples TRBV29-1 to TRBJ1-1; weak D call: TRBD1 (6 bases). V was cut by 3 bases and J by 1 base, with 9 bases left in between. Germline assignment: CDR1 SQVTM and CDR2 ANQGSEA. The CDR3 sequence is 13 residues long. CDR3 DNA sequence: TGCAGCGTTGATCTACAGGGGAACACTGAAGCTTTCTTT. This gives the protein CSVDLQGNTEAFF. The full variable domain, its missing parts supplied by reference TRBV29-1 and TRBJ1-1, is SAVISQKPSRDICQRGTSLTIQCQVDSQVTMMFWYRQQPGQSLTLIATANQGSEATYESGFVIDKFPISRPNLTFSTLTVSNMSPEDSSIYLCSVDLQGNTEAFFGQGTRLTVV.

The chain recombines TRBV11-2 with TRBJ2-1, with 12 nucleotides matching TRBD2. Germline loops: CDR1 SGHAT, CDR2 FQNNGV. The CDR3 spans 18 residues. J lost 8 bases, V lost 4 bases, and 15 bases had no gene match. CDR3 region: CASSSHGLAGGPVDEQFF. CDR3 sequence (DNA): TGTGCCAGCAGCTCCCATGGGCTAGCGGGAGGGCCAGTAGATGAGCAGTTCTTC.

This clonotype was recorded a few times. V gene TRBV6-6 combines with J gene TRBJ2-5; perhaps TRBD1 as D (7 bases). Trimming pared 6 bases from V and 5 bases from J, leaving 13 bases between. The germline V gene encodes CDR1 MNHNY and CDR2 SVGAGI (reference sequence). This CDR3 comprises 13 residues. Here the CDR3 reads CASRRPGGETQYF. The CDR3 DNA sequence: TGTGCCAGCAGACGCCCAGGGGGGGAGACCCAGTACTTC.

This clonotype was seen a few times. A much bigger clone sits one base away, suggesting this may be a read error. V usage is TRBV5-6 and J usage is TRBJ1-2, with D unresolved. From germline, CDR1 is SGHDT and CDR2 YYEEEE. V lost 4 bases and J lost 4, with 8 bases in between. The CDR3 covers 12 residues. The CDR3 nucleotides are TGTGCCAGCAGCCCCGGGCTCTATGGCTACACCTTC. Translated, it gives CASSPGLYGYTF.

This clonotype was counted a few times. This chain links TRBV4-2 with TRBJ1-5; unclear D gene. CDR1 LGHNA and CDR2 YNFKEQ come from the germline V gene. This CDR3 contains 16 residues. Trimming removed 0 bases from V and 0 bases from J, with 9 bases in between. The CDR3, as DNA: TGTGCCAGCAGCCAAGAGAGGACGGATAGCAATCAGCCCCAGCATTTT. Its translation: CASSQERTDSNQPQHF.